One sample yielded the 7 T cell receptor beta chains listed below, sequenced in a study of T cell clonotyping in hematopoietic cell transplantation. Libraries were prepared by immunoSEQ multiplex PCR; TCRdb keeps only in-frame clonotypes and omits some of them. Among about 8,400 clones, approximately 88% were seen once, and the ten largest hold more than 4%. The material sequenced was peripheral blood mononuclear cells, taken at the time of graft-versus-host disease after allogeneic stem cell transplant. These receptors all stem from a male patient between 55 and 70 years old who had an allogeneic stem cell transplant from a related donor, so the T cells may come from the graft donor. Some clones in this sample may be carry-over from other donors' samples.

The rearrangement joins TRBV19 to TRBJ2-6; D not certain. V gave up 6 bases and J gave up 0 bases, with 21 bases separating them. The germline CDR1 and CDR2 sequences are LNHDA and SQIVND (reference sequence). The CDR3 consists of 19 residues. CDR3 coding DNA: TGTGCCAGTAGCCCAGACGGGTTTTCCTCCATCTCTGGGGCCAACGTCCTGACTTTC. This codes for CASSPDGFSSISGANVLTF.

This chain joins TRBV28 and TRBJ2-7; D uncertain. The CDR3 covers 13 residues. CDR1 is MDHEN, CDR2 SYDVKM, per germline. V was shortened by 7 bases and J by 3 bases, with 13 bases between the two germline ends. DNA for the CDR3: TGTGCCAGCACCGGAGCTAACAGCTACGAGCAGTACTTC. Its protein is CASTGANSYEQYF.

J is TRBJ2-3 and V is TRBV11-3, with 8 nucleotides matching TRBD1. There are 15 residues in the CDR3. CDR1 SGHNT and CDR2 YENEEA come from the germline V gene. The V segment lost 8 bases and the J segment 2 bases; nucleotides outside the gene matches: 9. This CDR3 is CASGFQGAVTDTQYF. The DNA of the CDR3 is TGTGCCAGCGGTTTCCAGGGGGCCGTCACAGATACGCAGTATTTT. Full variable domain (remainder filled in from reference TRBV11-3 and TRBJ2-3): EAGVVQSPRYKIIEKKQPVAFWCNPISGHNTLYWYLQNLGQGPELLIRYENEEAVDDSQLPKDRFSAERLKGVDSTLKIQPAELGDSAVYLCASGFQGAVTDTQYFGPGTRLTVL.

This clone appeared once. The chain employs TRBV2 and TRBJ2-2, with 10 bases identical to TRBD1. The CDR3 is 16 residues long. V shed 8 bases and J 7 bases; nucleotides not matched to a gene: 13. Germline V gene data show CDR1 as SNHLY and CDR2 as FYNNEI. The CDR3 DNA sequence: TGTGCCAGCGGTCGTTTTGGGACAGGGGTGGTCGGGGAGCTGTTTTTT. Translating gives CASGRFGTGVVGELFF.

This clone was seen only a few times. The J gene is TRBJ1-6, the V gene TRBV5-1; no clear D. V dropped 3 bases and J dropped 6 bases, with 13 bases sitting between them. Per germline, CDR1 SGHRS and CDR2 YFSETQ. CDR3 length equals 15 residues. This chain's CDR3 is CASSSRATANSPLHF. In DNA form, the CDR3 reads TGCGCCAGCAGCTCAAGGGCCACAGCTAATTCACCCCTCCACTTT. The full variable domain, its missing parts supplied by reference TRBV5-1 and TRBJ1-6, is KAGVTQTPRYLIKTRGQQVTLSCSPISGHRSVSWYQQTPGQGLQFLFEYFSETQRNKGNFPGRFSGRQFSNSRSEMNVSTLELGDSALYLCASSSRATANSPLHFGNGTRLTVT.

The chain couples TRBV2 to TRBJ2-5, with no clear D. Looked up from germline, CDR1 is SNHLY and CDR2 is FYNNEI. The V end was cut by 7 bases, the J end by 5 bases, with 11 bases between. CDR3 length: 12 amino acids. The CDR3 loop reads CASTPQTETQYF. In DNA, the CDR3 is TGTGCCAGCACCCCCCAGACGGAGACCCAGTACTTC.

The V and J genes are TRBV6-5 and TRBJ2-2; 9 positions match TRBD1. The CDR3 covers 16 residues. Germline V gene data show CDR1 as MNHEY and CDR2 as SVGAGI. The J segment lost 2 bases and the V segment lost 4 bases, leaving 5 bases of the junction unmatched. CDR3 coding DNA: TGTGCCAGCAGTTCGGGGGGACAGGGCAACACCGGGGAGCTGTTTTTT. Protein: CASSSGGQGNTGELFF.